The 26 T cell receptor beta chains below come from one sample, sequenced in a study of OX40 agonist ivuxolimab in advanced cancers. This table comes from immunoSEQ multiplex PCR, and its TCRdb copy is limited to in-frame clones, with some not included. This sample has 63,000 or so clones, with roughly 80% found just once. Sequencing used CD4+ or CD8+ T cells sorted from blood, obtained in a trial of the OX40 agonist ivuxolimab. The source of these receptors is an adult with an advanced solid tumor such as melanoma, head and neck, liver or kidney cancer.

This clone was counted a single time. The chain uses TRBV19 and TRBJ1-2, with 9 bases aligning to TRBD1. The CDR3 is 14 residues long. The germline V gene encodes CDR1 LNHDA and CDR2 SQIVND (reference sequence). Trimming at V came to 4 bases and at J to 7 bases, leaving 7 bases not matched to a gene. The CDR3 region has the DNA TGTGCCAGTAGTACTCGGGACAGGGAAGGTGGCTACACCTTC. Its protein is CASSTRDREGGYTF.

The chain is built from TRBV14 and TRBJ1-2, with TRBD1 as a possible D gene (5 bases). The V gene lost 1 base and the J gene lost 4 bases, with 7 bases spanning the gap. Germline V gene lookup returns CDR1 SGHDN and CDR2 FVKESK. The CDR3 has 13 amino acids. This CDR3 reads CASSQVQGYGYTF. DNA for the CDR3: TGTGCCAGCAGCCAAGTCCAGGGCTATGGCTACACCTTC.

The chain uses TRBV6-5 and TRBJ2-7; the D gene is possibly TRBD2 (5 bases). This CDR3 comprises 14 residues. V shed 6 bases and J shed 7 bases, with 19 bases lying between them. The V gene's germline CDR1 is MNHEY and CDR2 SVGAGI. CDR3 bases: TGTGCCAGCAGCCCCCAGCTCAGGAGCGGAGAGCAGTACTTC. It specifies CASSPQLRSGEQYF.

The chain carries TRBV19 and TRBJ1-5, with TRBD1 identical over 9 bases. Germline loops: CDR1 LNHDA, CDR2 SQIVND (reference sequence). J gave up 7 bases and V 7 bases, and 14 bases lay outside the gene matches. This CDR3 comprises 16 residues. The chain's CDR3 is CASTTFLGQGGQPQHF. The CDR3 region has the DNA TGTGCCAGTACTACCTTTCTGGGACAGGGTGGACAGCCCCAGCATTTT.

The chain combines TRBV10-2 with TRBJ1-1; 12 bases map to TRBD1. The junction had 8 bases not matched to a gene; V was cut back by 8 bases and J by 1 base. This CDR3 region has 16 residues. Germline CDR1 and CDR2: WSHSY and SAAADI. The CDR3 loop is CASAGTGGAGNTEAFF. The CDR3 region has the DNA TGCGCCAGCGCCGGGACAGGGGGCGCTGGGAACACTGAAGCTTTCTTT.

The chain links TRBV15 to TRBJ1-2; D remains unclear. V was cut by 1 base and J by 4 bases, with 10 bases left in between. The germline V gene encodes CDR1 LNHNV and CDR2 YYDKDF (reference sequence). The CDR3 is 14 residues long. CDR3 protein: CATSRAFDGYGYTF. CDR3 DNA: TGTGCCACCAGCAGAGCGTTCGACGGCTATGGCTACACCTTC.

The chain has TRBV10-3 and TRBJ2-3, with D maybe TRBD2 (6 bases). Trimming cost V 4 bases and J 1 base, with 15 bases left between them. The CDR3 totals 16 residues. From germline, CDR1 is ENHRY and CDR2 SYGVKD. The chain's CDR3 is CAISALGDFRTDTQYF. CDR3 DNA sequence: TGTGCCATCAGTGCCCTCGGGGACTTCCGCACAGATACGCAGTATTTT.

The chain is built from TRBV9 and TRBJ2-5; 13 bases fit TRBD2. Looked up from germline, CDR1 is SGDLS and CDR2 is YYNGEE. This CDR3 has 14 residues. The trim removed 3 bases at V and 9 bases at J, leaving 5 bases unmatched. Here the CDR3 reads CASSGTSGGQAQYF. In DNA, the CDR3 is TGTGCCAGCAGCGGGACTAGCGGGGGCCAGGCCCAGTACTTC.

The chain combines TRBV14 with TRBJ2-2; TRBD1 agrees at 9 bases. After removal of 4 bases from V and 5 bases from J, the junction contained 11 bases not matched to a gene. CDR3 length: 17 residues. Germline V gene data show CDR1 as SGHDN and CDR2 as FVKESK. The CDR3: CASSPTNRGPGTGELFF. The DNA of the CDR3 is TGTGCCAGCAGCCCTACTAACAGGGGGCCGGGGACCGGGGAGCTGTTTTTT.

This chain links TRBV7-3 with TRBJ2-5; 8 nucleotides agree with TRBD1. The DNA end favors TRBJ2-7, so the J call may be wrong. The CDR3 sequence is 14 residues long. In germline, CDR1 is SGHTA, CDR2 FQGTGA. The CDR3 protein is CASSSTGEAYEQYF. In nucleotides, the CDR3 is TGTGCCAGCAGCTCGACAGGGGAGGCCTACGAGCAGTACTTC.

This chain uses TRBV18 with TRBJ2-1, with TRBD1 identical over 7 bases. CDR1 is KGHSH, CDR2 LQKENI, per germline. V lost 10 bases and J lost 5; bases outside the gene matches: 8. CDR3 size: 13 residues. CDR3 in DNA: TGTGCCACCCAGGACAGGCTCGACAATGAGCAGTTCTTC. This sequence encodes CATQDRLDNEQFF.

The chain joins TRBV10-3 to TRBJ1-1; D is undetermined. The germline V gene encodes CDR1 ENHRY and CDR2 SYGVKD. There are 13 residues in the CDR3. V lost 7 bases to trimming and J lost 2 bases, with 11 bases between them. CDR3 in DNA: TGTGCCATCAAGGGTAGGGAAAACACTGAAGCTTTCTTT. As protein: CAIKGRENTEAFF.

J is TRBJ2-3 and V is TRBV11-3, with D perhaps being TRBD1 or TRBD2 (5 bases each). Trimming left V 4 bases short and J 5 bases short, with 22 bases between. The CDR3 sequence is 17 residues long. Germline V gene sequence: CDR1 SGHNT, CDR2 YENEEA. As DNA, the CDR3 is TGTGCCAGCAGCTCCCTTCTACCGGGGACGGGACGAGATACGCAGTATTTT. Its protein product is CASSSLLPGTGRDTQYF.

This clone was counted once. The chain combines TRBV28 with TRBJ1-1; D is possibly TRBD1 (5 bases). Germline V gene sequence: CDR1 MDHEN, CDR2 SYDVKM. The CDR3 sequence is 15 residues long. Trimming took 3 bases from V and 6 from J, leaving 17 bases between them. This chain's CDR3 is CASSLAGANSPEAFF. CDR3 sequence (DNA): TGTGCCAGCAGTTTGGCTGGGGCGAACAGCCCTGAAGCTTTCTTT. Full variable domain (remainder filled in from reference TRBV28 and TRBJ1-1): DVKVTQSSRYLVKRTGEKVFLECVQDMDHENMFWYRQDPGLGLRLIYFSYDVKMKEKGDIPEGYSVSREKKERFSLILESASTNQTSMYLCASSLAGANSPEAFFGQGTRLTVV.

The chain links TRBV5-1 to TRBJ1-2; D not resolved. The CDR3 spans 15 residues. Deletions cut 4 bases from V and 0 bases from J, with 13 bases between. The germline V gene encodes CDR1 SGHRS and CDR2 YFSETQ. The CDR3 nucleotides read TGCGCCAGCAGCCCGGAGGGAGCTTCTAACTATGGCTACACCTTC. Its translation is CASSPEGASNYGYTF.

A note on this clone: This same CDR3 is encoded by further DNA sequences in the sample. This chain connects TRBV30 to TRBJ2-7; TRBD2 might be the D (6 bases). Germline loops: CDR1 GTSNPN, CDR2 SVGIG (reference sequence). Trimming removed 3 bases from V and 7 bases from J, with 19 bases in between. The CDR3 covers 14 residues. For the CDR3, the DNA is TGTGCCTGGAGCCCTCGGGGGTGGGCGGGGGAGCAGTACTTC. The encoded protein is CAWSPRGWAGEQYF. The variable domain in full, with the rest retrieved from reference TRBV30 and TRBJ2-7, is SQTIHQWPATLVQPVGSPLSLECTVEGTSNPNLYWYRQAAGRGLQLLFYSVGIGQISSEVPQNLSASRPQDRQFILSSKKLLLSDSGFYLCAWSPRGWAGEQYFGPGTRLTVT.

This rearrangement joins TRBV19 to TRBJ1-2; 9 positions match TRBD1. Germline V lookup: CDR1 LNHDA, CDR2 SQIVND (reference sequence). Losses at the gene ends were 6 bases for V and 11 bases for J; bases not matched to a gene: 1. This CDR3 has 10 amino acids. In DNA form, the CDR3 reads TGTGCCAGTAGGGGACAGGGTTACACCTTC. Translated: CASRGQGYTF.

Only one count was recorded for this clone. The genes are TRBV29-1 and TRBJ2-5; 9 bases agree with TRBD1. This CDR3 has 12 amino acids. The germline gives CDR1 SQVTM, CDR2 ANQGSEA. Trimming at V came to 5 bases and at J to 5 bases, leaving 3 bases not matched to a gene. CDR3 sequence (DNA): TGCAGCGTTCGGGACAGGGTTGAGACCCAGTACTTC. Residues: CSVRDRVETQYF.

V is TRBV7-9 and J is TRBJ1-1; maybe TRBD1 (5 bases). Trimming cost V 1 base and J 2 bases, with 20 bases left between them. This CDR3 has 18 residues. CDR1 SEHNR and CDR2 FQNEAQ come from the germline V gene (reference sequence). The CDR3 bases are TGTGCCAGCAGCTTAGGGTACTTGGGGGATTTAAAAAACACTGAAGCTTTCTTT. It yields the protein CASSLGYLGDLKNTEAFF.

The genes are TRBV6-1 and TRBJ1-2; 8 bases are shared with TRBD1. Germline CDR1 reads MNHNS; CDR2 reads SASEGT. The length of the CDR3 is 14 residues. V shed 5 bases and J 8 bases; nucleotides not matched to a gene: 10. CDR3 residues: CASSIEDRANGYTF. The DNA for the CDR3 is TGTGCCAGCAGTATCGAGGACAGGGCGAACGGCTACACCTTC.

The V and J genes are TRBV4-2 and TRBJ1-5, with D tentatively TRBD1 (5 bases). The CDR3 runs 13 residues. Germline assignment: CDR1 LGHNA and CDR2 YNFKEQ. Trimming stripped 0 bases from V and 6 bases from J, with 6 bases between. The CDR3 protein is CASSQDGAQPQHF. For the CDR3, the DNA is TGTGCCAGCAGCCAAGACGGGGCTCAGCCCCAGCATTTT.

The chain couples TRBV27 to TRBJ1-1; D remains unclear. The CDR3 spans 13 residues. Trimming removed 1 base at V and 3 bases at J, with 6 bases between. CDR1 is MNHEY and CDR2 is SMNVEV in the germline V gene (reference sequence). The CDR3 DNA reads TGTGCCAGCAGTTTATACACGGACACTGAAGCTTTCTTT. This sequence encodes CASSLYTDTEAFF.

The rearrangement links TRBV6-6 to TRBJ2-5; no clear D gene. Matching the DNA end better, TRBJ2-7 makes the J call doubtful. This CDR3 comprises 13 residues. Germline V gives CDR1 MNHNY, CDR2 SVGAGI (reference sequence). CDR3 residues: CASSYSKEYEQYF. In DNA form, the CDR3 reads TGTGCCAGCAGTTACTCGAAGGAATACGAGCAGTACTTC.

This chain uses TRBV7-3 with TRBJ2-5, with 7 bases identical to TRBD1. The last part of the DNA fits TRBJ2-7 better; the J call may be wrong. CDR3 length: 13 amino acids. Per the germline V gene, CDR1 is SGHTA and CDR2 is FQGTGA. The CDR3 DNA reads TGTGCCACCTCCGACAGGGCAGGTAGCGAGCAGTACTTC. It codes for CATSDRAGSEQYF.

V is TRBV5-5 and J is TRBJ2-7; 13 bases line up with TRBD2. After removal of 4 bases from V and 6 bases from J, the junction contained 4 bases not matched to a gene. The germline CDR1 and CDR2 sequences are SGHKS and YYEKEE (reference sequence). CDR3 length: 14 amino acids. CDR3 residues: CASSGTSGAFEQYF. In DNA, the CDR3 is TGTGCCAGCAGCGGGACTAGCGGGGCTTTCGAGCAGTACTTC.

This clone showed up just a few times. CDR3 in amino acids: CASSPGQGRVGEQYF. In nucleotides, the CDR3 is TGTGCCAGCAGCCCTGGACAGGGGAGGGTCGGCGAGCAGTACTTC. This chain joins TRBV6-5 and TRBJ2-7, with 9 bases lining up with TRBD1. V trimming: 6 bases; J trimming: 6 bases; junction bases outside the gene matches: 12. This CDR3 spans 15 amino acids. CDR1 and CDR2 (germline): MNHEY, SVGAGI.